These T cell receptor beta chains were read from a single sample in a study of T cell responses to AZD1222 COVID-19 vaccine. The protocol was immunoSEQ multiplex PCR, while the TCRdb copy is restricted to in-frame clones and leaves out a portion. Of over 100,000 clones in the sample, over 75% were seen once. The sequencing here drew on peripheral blood, taken 28 days after the second AZD1222 dose. The receptors come from an adult who received the AZD1222 COVID-19 vaccine. Each CDR3 is given with its conserved first and last residue. D genes are given only for firm matches. Clone size is stated in some rows and not others, as once, few, many or a class when expanded.

V gene: TRBV18
D gene: TRBD1
J gene: TRBJ2-5
clone size: NA
CDR3 protein: CASSPPDRAGQTQYF
CDR3 DNA: TGTGCCAGCTCCCCTCCTGACAGGGCCGGTCAGACCCAGTACTTC

V gene: TRBV4-1
D gene: TRBD1
J gene: TRBJ1-1
clone size: NA
CDR3 protein: CASSRGPQGANTEAFF
CDR3 DNA: TGCGCCAGCAGCCGAGGGCCACAGGGGGCGAACACTGAAGCTTTCTTT

V gene: TRBV6-1
D gene: NA
J gene: TRBJ1-2
clone size: NA
CDR3 protein: CASSESFNYGYTF
CDR3 DNA: TGTGCCAGCAGTGAGTCATTTAACTATGGCTACACCTTC

V gene: TRBV6-2/TRBV6-3
D gene: TRBD2
J gene: TRBJ2-5
clone size: NA
CDR3 protein: CASSGLWAGEETQYF
CDR3 DNA: TGTGCCAGCAGTGGCCTGTGGGCGGGAGAAGAGACCCAGTACTTC

V gene: TRBV7-9
D gene: NA
J gene: TRBJ1-5
clone size: NA
CDR3 protein: CASSLTGSSNQPQHF
CDR3 DNA: TGTGCCAGCAGCCTGACAGGCTCTAGCAATCAGCCCCAGCATTTT

V gene: TRBV5-8
D gene: NA
J gene: TRBJ1-1
clone size: NA
CDR3 protein: CASRRDTEAFF
CDR3 DNA: TGTGCCAGCAGGAGAGACACTGAAGCTTTCTTT

V gene: TRBV7-9
D gene: TRBD2
J gene: TRBJ2-1
clone size: NA
CDR3 protein: CASFKPGLAGGFLQNEQFF
CDR3 DNA: TGTGCCAGCTTCAAACCGGGACTAGCGGGAGGATTTCTACAAAATGAGCAGTTCTTC

V gene: TRBV6-5
D gene: TRBD2
J gene: TRBJ2-1
clone size: once
CDR3 protein: CASSRLAGGDEQFF
CDR3 DNA: TGTGCCAGCAGCCGACTAGCGGGAGGGGATGAGCAGTTCTTC

V gene: TRBV29-1
D gene: TRBD2
J gene: TRBJ2-1
clone size: NA
CDR3 protein: CSAGLAGVLFF
CDR3 DNA: TGCAGCGCGGGACTAGCGGGAGTCCTGTTCTTC

V gene: TRBV11-2
D gene: NA
J gene: TRBJ2-1
clone size: few
CDR3 protein: CASSRRQGGVFF
CDR3 DNA: TGTGCCAGCAGCCGACGACAGGGCGGGGTGTTCTTC

V gene: TRBV13
D gene: NA
J gene: TRBJ1-3
clone size: NA
CDR3 protein: CASSLGVRASSGNTIYF
CDR3 DNA: TGTGCCAGCAGTTTAGGCGTCCGGGCCTCCTCTGGAAACACCATATATTTT

V gene: TRBV19
D gene: NA
J gene: TRBJ2-3
clone size: NA
CDR3 protein: CASSIGAPDTQYF
CDR3 DNA: TGTGCCAGTAGTATAGGAGCCCCAGATACGCAGTATTTT

V gene: TRBV29-1
D gene: NA
J gene: TRBJ1-2
clone size: NA
CDR3 protein: CSVEWGNGYTF
CDR3 DNA: TGCAGCGTTGAATGGGGAAATGGCTACACCTTC

V gene: TRBV18
D gene: NA
J gene: TRBJ1-1
clone size: NA
CDR3 protein: CASSTTENTEAFF
CDR3 DNA: TGTGCCAGCTCAACGACAGAGAACACTGAAGCTTTCTTT

V gene: TRBV6-5
D gene: NA
J gene: TRBJ1-2
clone size: NA
CDR3 protein: CASKAGDYGYTF
CDR3 DNA: TGTGCCAGCAAGGCAGGGGACTATGGCTACACCTTC

V gene: TRBV7-8
D gene: NA
J gene: TRBJ2-7
clone size: NA
CDR3 protein: CASSGTMHYEQYF
CDR3 DNA: TGTGCCAGCAGCGGGACGATGCACTACGAGCAGTACTTC